This entry lists 20 T cell receptor beta chains sequenced from one sample in a study of blood T cell repertoires in COVID-19. Libraries were prepared by immunoSEQ multiplex PCR; TCRdb keeps only in-frame clonotypes and omits some of them. The data contain some 97,000 clones, about 88% of them singletons. Sequencing was carried out using peripheral blood. These receptors were collected from a young man in a cohort sampled during active COVID-19.

The chain recombines TRBV5-1 with TRBJ2-4; weak D call: TRBD1 (5 bases). Germline loops: CDR1 SGHRS, CDR2 YFSETQ. The V end was cut by 3 bases, the J end by 0 bases, with 7 bases between. The CDR3 totals 14 residues. CDR3 protein: CASSSTGAKNIQYF. The CDR3 DNA reads TGCGCCAGCAGCTCAACAGGAGCCAAAAACATTCAGTACTTC.

This clone was detected once. The chain links TRBV2 to TRBJ2-5; 8 bases fit TRBD2. V lost 7 bases to trimming and J lost 3 bases; unmatched junction nucleotides: 4. Germline values: CDR1 SNHLY, CDR2 FYNNEI. This CDR3 is built from 13 residues. The CDR3 spells CASKLSGEETQYF. CDR3 nucleotide sequence: TGTGCCAGCAAACTTAGCGGGGAAGAGACCCAGTACTTC.

This chain connects TRBV15 to TRBJ2-5; 8 nucleotides match TRBD1. CDR3 size: 14 residues. J lost 2 bases, V lost 1 base, and 0 bases had no gene match. Germline V lookup: CDR1 LNHNV, CDR2 YYDKDF (reference sequence). The CDR3 region has the DNA TGTGCCACCAGCAGAGGGGACAGGCAAGAGACCCAGTACTTC. This encodes CATSRGDRQETQYF.

The V call is TRBV29-1, the J call TRBJ1-2, with D possibly being TRBD1 (5 bases). The V and J ends lost 3 bases and 8 bases respectively, with 13 bases between them. Germline CDR1 and CDR2: SQVTM and ANQGSEA. This CDR3 is built from 12 residues. The CDR3 loop is CSVESGGYGYTF. In DNA, the CDR3 is TGCAGCGTTGAGAGCGGGGGTTACGGCTACACCTTC.

V usage is TRBV19 and J usage is TRBJ2-2, with a possible D match to TRBD1 (5 bases). From germline, CDR1 is LNHDA and CDR2 SQIVND (reference sequence). Trimming removed 9 bases at V and 6 bases at J, with 17 bases between. The CDR3 spans 14 residues. The CDR3 DNA sequence: TGTGCCAGCCGGATACAGGATTTCGCCGGGGAGCTGTTTTTT. Translated, it gives CASRIQDFAGELFF.

The chain has TRBV18 and TRBJ2-3, with TRBD1 as a possible D gene (5 bases). The germline CDR1 and CDR2 sequences are KGHSH and LQKENI. Trimming pared 2 bases from V and 4 bases from J, leaving 10 bases between. There are 14 residues in the CDR3. CDR3 loop: CASSPTGSADTQYF. The CDR3 nucleotides read TGTGCCAGCTCACCAACAGGCAGCGCAGATACGCAGTATTTT.

The genes are TRBV6-1 and TRBJ2-7; 11 bases are shared with TRBD2. The germline V gene has CDR1 MNHNS and CDR2 SASEGT. CDR3 length equals 18 residues. The ends lost 2 bases at V and 2 bases at J; junction bases unmatched: 11. The CDR3 sequence is CASSEWLAGGSGTYEQYF. CDR3 DNA sequence: TGTGCCAGCAGTGAATGGCTAGCGGGGGGCTCCGGAACCTACGAGCAGTACTTC.

Concerning this clone: One end of the junction varies from germline; a read error may be responsible. This chain joins TRBV6-2 or TRBV6-3 and TRBJ1-5; D remains ambiguous. Germline V gene data show CDR1 as MNHEY and CDR2 as SVGEGT. This CDR3 spans 20 amino acids. The CDR3 spells CACSYPGGFRGVGVNQPQHF. The CDR3 coding sequence is TGTGCCTGCAGTTACCCTGGTGGGTTCCGTGGGGTGGGAGTAAATCAGCCCCAGCATTTT.

This chain links TRBV5-5 with TRBJ2-2; D call uncertain. With 0 bases removed from V and 7 bases from J, the gap between germline ends came to 13 bases. The germline CDR1 and CDR2 sequences are SGHKS and YYEKEE (reference sequence). The CDR3 is made up of 15 amino acids. The CDR3 DNA reads TGTGCCAGCAGCTTGGGTTTGCAGTCTGGCGGGGAGCTGTTTTTT. It specifies CASSLGLQSGGELFF.

This clone has a handful of counts. V is TRBV7-8 and J is TRBJ2-3; 8 positions agree with TRBD1. The CDR3 has 16 residues. The V and J ends lost 6 bases and 6 bases, in that order; junction bases with no gene match: 14. Per germline, CDR1 SGHVS and CDR2 FQNEAQ. CDR3 DNA: TGTGCCAGCAGGGTCCGAGGGGCAGGGGGCATGGATACGCAGTATTTT. Amino acid sequence: CASRVRGAGGMDTQYF.

The chain combines TRBV2 with TRBJ2-7; a possible D gene is TRBD2 (5 bases). The CDR3 is 12 amino acids. The V gene's germline CDR1 is SNHLY and CDR2 FYNNEI. Trimming removed 8 bases from V and 2 bases from J, with 10 bases in between. The CDR3 DNA follows: TGTGCCAGCGGAGGAGAGACCTACGAGCAGTACTTC. It is translated as CASGGETYEQYF.

V and J are TRBV6-5 and TRBJ2-7, with TRBD2 identical over 9 bases. Germline values: CDR1 MNHEY, CDR2 SVGAGI. The J segment lost 6 bases and the V segment lost 6 bases, leaving 9 bases of the junction unmatched. CDR3 length: 14 amino acids. CDR3 loop: CASRTGLAGFEQYF. The DNA of the CDR3 is TGTGCCAGCAGGACGGGACTAGCAGGGTTCGAGCAGTACTTC.

Note on this clone: This same CDR3 is encoded by further DNA sequences in the sample. The chain recombines TRBV30 with TRBJ1-1, with D hard to call. This CDR3 contains 13 residues. In germline, CDR1 is GTSNPN, CDR2 SVGIG (reference sequence). V lost 0 bases and J lost 1, with 6 bases in between. CDR3 amino acids: CAWSVRRNTEAFF. The DNA of the CDR3 is TGTGCCTGGAGTGTACGCAGGAACACTGAAGCTTTCTTT. The full variable domain, with the rest looked up from reference TRBV30 and TRBJ1-1, is SQTIHQWPATLVQPVGSPLSLECTVEGTSNPNLYWYRQAAGRGLQLLFYSVGIGQISSEVPQNLSASRPQDRQFILSSKKLLLSDSGFYLCAWSVRRNTEAFFGQGTRLTVV.

The rearrangement joins TRBV11-1 to TRBJ2-3; 8 bases line up with TRBD1. There are 16 residues in the CDR3. Trimming took 4 bases from V and 1 from J; bases not matched to a gene: 7. Germline-derived CDR1 and CDR2 are SGHAT and FQDESV (reference sequence). The CDR3 sequence is CASSSRGRVGTDTQYF. The CDR3 DNA is TGTGCCAGCAGCTCCAGGGGGCGAGTAGGCACAGATACGCAGTATTTT. The complete variable domain, with remaining parts taken from reference TRBV11-1 and TRBJ2-3, reads EAEVAQSPRYKITEKSQAVAFWCDPISGHATLYWYRQILGQGPELLVQFQDESVVDDSQLPKDRFSAERLKGVDSTLKIQPAELGDSAMYLCASSSRGRVGTDTQYFGPGTRLTVL.

The rearrangement links TRBV3-1 (or the pseudogene TRBV3-2) to TRBJ1-6; D is undetermined. There are 12 residues in the CDR3. The germline V and J ends were trimmed by 1 base and 9 bases, with 4 bases remaining between them. Germline-derived CDR1 and CDR2 are LGHDT and YNNKEL (reference sequence). CDR3 sequence (DNA): TGTGCCAGCAGCCAAGGCAGTTCACCCCTCCACTTT. Translated, it gives CASSQGSSPLHF.

This sequence joins TRBV3-1 (or the pseudogene TRBV3-2) and TRBJ1-1; D is uncertain. Trimming stripped 4 bases from V and 4 bases from J, with 19 bases between. Germline-derived CDR1 and CDR2 are LGHDT and YNNKEL (reference sequence). This CDR3 comprises 16 residues. The CDR3 here is CASSPPVVSSGTEAFF. The CDR3 DNA is TGTGCCAGCAGCCCCCCCGTTGTCTCCAGCGGCACTGAAGCTTTCTTT.

The chain has TRBV5-1 and TRBJ2-5; tentative D call: TRBD1 (6 bases). Germline CDR1 and CDR2: SGHRS and YFSETQ. V was trimmed by 0 bases and J by 2 bases, leaving 14 bases between them. This CDR3 has 16 residues. The CDR3 loop reads CASSLGPGTTQETQYF. DNA for the CDR3: TGCGCCAGCAGCTTGGGCCCCGGGACAACACAAGAGACCCAGTACTTC.

J is TRBJ2-5 and V is TRBV6-5, with D perhaps matching TRBD2 (6 bases). Germline loops: CDR1 MNHEY, CDR2 SVGAGI. V was cut by 6 bases and J by 5 bases, with 19 bases left in between. The CDR3 totals 15 residues. Here the CDR3 DNA reads TGTGCCAGCAGCCCAAATAGACTAGGCGGGGAGACCCAGTACTTC. Amino acid sequence: CASSPNRLGGETQYF.

DNA for the CDR3: TGTGCCAGCAGTTACGGGCAGTCACGCACAGATACGCAGTATTTT. Encoded protein: CASSYGQSRTDTQYF. This chain joins TRBV6-6 and TRBJ2-3; no reliable D call. Germline V gene lookup returns CDR1 MNHNY and CDR2 SVGAGI (reference sequence). With 2 bases removed from V and 1 base from J, the gap between germline ends came to 10 bases. This CDR3 comprises 15 residues.

This clone was observed once. The rearrangement joins TRBV30 to TRBJ1-3, with TRBD1 matching over 7 bases. V lost 0 bases to trimming and J lost 2 bases; unmatched junction nucleotides: 4. The CDR3 totals 15 residues. Germline V gene lookup returns CDR1 GTSNPN and CDR2 SVGIG (reference sequence). The CDR3, as DNA: TGTGCCTGGAGTGTCAAAACAGGGGCTGGAAACACCATATATTTT. This codes for CAWSVKTGAGNTIYF.